The source of this T cell receptor (beta chain) is a study of immune cell composition in non-small cell lung cancer. Regarding the study as a whole: Lung adenocarcinomas had lower top 10 clone scores and clonality than squamous tumours. Squamous carcinomas (around 80%) more often had tumour-associated clones >0.5% than adenocarcinomas (roughly 33%). Tumour-reactive clones were not shown to match dominant in vivo tumour clones.

A remark on this clone: Antigen: not known.

Template was genomic DNA from frozen, unsorted single-cell suspensions. Profiled with immunoSEQ multiplex PCR; TCRdb holds only in-frame clones, not every one. The data show about 11,000 clones, around 64% seen once. V was cut by 1 base and J by 0 bases, with 10 bases left in between. The CDR3 covers 16 residues. Germline CDR1 is LNHDA and CDR2 is SQIVND (reference sequence). The clonotype was recovered from a human donor with non-small cell lung cancer. The source material was lung tumor tissue. This sequence joins TRBV19 and TRBJ2-1; possible D gene TRBD1, 6 bases. DNA for the CDR3: TGTGCCAGTAGTATAGGGGGGCGGCGCTCCTACAATGAGCAGTTCTTC. Amino acid sequence: CASSIGGRRSYNEQFF.